The next 20 T cell receptor beta chains were all read from a single sample in a study of blood T cell repertoires in COVID-19. Sequencing was performed with immunoSEQ multiplex PCR; in TCRdb, only in-frame clones are kept and a portion is missing. Of 300,000 to 350,000 clones detected, roughly 90% appear once; the ten largest clones hold around 9%. Sample: PBMCs or T cells enriched from blood (not recorded which). The receptors were gathered from a woman aged 18 to 35 who had recovered from COVID-19.

V usage is TRBV7-3 and J usage is TRBJ2-3, with D maybe TRBD2 (5 bases). CDR3 length equals 14 residues. Germline V lookup: CDR1 SGHTA, CDR2 FQGTGA. Trimming cost V 5 bases and J 3 bases, with 12 bases left between them. CDR3 bases: TGTGCCAGCAGCGACCTAGGAGGTACAGATACGCAGTATTTT. It encodes CASSDLGGTDTQYF.

The chain couples TRBV27 to TRBJ2-1; D not resolved. Per germline, CDR1 MNHEY and CDR2 SMNVEV (reference sequence). The CDR3 spans 11 residues. V was pared by 4 bases and J by 7 bases, with 5 bases between. The CDR3 sequence: CASSSLNEQFF. The CDR3 region has the DNA TGTGCCAGCAGTTCCCTAAATGAGCAGTTCTTC.

This clone was found a few times. The chain combines TRBV9 with TRBJ1-2; 10 bases fit TRBD1. From germline, CDR1 is SGDLS and CDR2 YYNGEE. V was clipped by 4 bases and J by 5 bases; unmatched bases: 8. The CDR3 extends over 15 amino acids. CDR3 DNA sequence: TGTGCCAGCAGCCCATTGGACAGGGGGAGGTATGGCTACACCTTC. This codes for CASSPLDRGRYGYTF.

This clone was seen only once. The rearrangement joins TRBV12-2 to TRBJ1-1; TRBD1 reflects the table's D call only, with no check against the DNA. TRBV12-2 is annotated as a pseudogene. This CDR3 region has 15 residues. The CDR3 DNA follows: TGTGCAAGTCGCCCCTCCCTCGGGTCAGACAACAGGGCTTTCTTT. It is translated as CASRPSLGSDNRAFF.

This clone has only one observation. The V and J genes are TRBV18 and TRBJ2-4; D may be TRBD1 (5 bases). The germline V gene encodes CDR1 KGHSH and CDR2 LQKENI. This CDR3 comprises 13 residues. V lost 0 bases to trimming and J lost 7 bases, with 7 bases between them. The CDR3 region has the DNA TGTGCCAGCTCACCACCAGGGGCCAACATTCAGTACTTC. Its protein is CASSPPGANIQYF. Complete variable domain (other parts from reference TRBV18 and TRBJ2-4): NAGVMQNPRHLVRRRGQEARLRCSPMKGHSHVYWYRQLPEEGLKFMVYLQKENIIDESGMPKERFSAEFPKEGPSILRIQQVVRGDSAAYFCASSPPGANIQYFGAGTRLSVL.

The V gene is TRBV11-1, the J gene TRBJ2-7, with 7 bases matching TRBD1. CDR1 SGHAT and CDR2 FQDESV come from the germline V gene (reference sequence). The CDR3 sequence is 12 residues long. The V gene end was trimmed by 5 bases and the J gene end by 9 bases; junction bases not matched to a gene: 7. In nucleotides, the CDR3 is TGTGCCAGCAGCCAGGGGGAGAGAGCGCAGTACTTC. Its protein is CASSQGERAQYF.

This clone appeared once. This CDR3 is CSVEELTHSGNTIYF. DNA of the CDR3: TGCAGCGTTGAAGAACTTACCCACTCTGGAAACACCATATATTTT. This chain joins TRBV29-1 and TRBJ1-3; D remains unclear. V lost 0 bases and J 0 bases, leaving 9 bases between the germline ends. Germline CDR1 reads SQVTM; CDR2 reads ANQGSEA. The CDR3 runs to 15 residues.

The chain couples TRBV7-5 to TRBJ1-1. TRBV7-5 is flagged as a pseudogene. This CDR3 has 15 residues. The CDR3 DNA is TGTGCCAGAAGCCCAGCGAGGGGGGGTTGCACTGAAGCTTTCTTT. Translating gives CARSPARGGCTEAFF.

The chain has TRBV5-4 and TRBJ2-5; 7 bases are a match to TRBD2. V lost 3 bases, J lost 3 bases, and 2 bases stayed unmatched. The CDR3 spans 13 residues. CDR1 and CDR2 (germline): SGHNT, YYREEE (reference sequence). The CDR3 nucleotides are TGTGCCAGCAGCTCCCGGGGGGAAGAGACCCAGTACTTC. This translates into CASSSRGEETQYF.

This sequence joins TRBV3-1 (or the pseudogene TRBV3-2) and TRBJ1-3, with a possible D match to TRBD1 (5 bases). The CDR3 has 16 residues. Germline V gene lookup returns CDR1 LGHDT and CDR2 YNNKEL (reference sequence). Trimming removed 0 bases at V and 4 bases at J, with 13 bases between. Written as DNA, the CDR3 is TGTGCCAGCAGCCAAGAACGCAGGGCGAGGGGAAACACCATATATTTT. Encoded protein: CASSQERRARGNTIYF.

The chain is built from TRBV6-2 or TRBV6-3 and TRBJ1-5, with D tentatively TRBD1 (6 bases). The CDR3 loop spans 15 amino acids. Germline CDR1 and CDR2: MNHEY and SVGEGT. V gave up 2 bases and J gave up 5 bases, with 13 bases separating them. The CDR3 reads CASSYPGGPHQPQHF. The CDR3 DNA is TGTGCCAGCAGTTACCCCGGGGGGCCTCATCAGCCCCAGCATTTT.

The chain carries TRBV7-9 and TRBJ2-1; 9 nucleotides line up with TRBD1. Per germline, CDR1 SEHNR and CDR2 FQNEAQ (reference sequence). V lost 5 bases to trimming and J lost 5 bases; unmatched junction nucleotides: 16. The CDR3 is 18 residues long. The CDR3 nucleotides read TGTGCCAGCAGCCAAAGTCTTTTACGGACAGGGGTCGACAATGAGCAGTTCTTC. Translation gives CASSQSLLRTGVDNEQFF.

The gene calls are TRBV13 and TRBJ2-1; D gene ambiguous. V shed 3 bases and J shed 8 bases, with 5 bases lying between them. Germline V gene data show CDR1 as PRHDT and CDR2 as FYEKMQ (reference sequence). This CDR3 is 11 amino acids long. The CDR3 bases are TGTGCCAGCAGCTTCGCAGATGAGCAGTTCTTC. This translates into CASSFADEQFF.

V gene TRBV5-6 combines with J gene TRBJ2-1; tentative D call: TRBD2 (5 bases). Trimming took 1 base from V and 7 from J, leaving 15 bases between them. Germline CDR1 is SGHDT and CDR2 is YYEEEE. This CDR3 has 15 amino acids. The CDR3 coding sequence is TGTGCCAGCAGCTTGACTCCCCGGGGTTATAATGAGCAGTTCTTC. This gives the protein CASSLTPRGYNEQFF.

V is TRBV11-1 and J is TRBJ1-4; 9 nucleotides agree with TRBD1. Germline-derived CDR1 and CDR2 are SGHAT and FQDESV (reference sequence). The CDR3 loop spans 15 amino acids. Unmatched junction bases numbered 7, after V lost 4 bases and J lost 7 bases. CDR3 sequence reads: CASSSPGQGGEKLFF. In DNA form, the CDR3 reads TGTGCCAGCAGCTCGCCGGGACAGGGAGGTGAAAAACTGTTTTTT.

V and J are TRBV28 and TRBJ2-7; maybe TRBD1 (6 bases). Per the germline V gene, CDR1 is MDHEN and CDR2 is SYDVKM. Trimming left V 0 bases short and J 2 bases short, with 11 bases between. CDR3 length: 15 amino acids. Written as DNA, the CDR3 is TGTGCCAGCAGTTTATGGGGGGCGCGTGCCTACGAGCAGTACTTC. Its translation is CASSLWGARAYEQYF.

CDR3 residues: CASSSPKAASTDTQYF. The CDR3 coding sequence is TGTGCCAGCAGTTCCCCCAAGGCGGCTAGCACAGATACGCAGTATTTT. J is TRBJ2-3 and V is TRBV27; no clear D. V was pared by 4 bases and J by 0 bases, with 14 bases between. CDR1 and CDR2 (germline): MNHEY, SMNVEV (reference sequence). The CDR3 covers 16 residues.

V is TRBV7-2 and J is TRBJ1-5, with D perhaps matching TRBD1 (6 bases). Per germline, CDR1 SGHTA and CDR2 FQGNSA. The V end lost 5 bases, the J end lost 6 bases, and 14 bases lay between the germline ends. CDR3 size: 14 residues. CDR3 region: CASSVTGLGQPQHF. In nucleotides, the CDR3 is TGTGCCAGCAGCGTAACAGGGTTAGGTCAGCCCCAGCATTTT.

The rearrangement joins TRBV19 to TRBJ2-1; D is undetermined. Germline lookup yields CDR1 LNHDA and CDR2 SQIVND (reference sequence). Deletions cut 8 bases from V and 12 bases from J, with 20 bases between. The length of the CDR3 is 13 residues. In DNA, the CDR3 is TGTGCCAGTGGGCCTCCACTCCCTCTGGGGCAGTTCTTC. Its translation: CASGPPLPLGQFF.

Ten or more counts support this clone. The chain recombines TRBV6-1 with TRBJ2-7; D perhaps matches TRBD2 (6 bases). The CDR3 is 15 residues long. V was clipped by 1 base and J by 0 bases, with 10 bases between them. CDR1 MNHNS and CDR2 SASEGT come from the germline V gene. CDR3 in amino acids: CASSEVPEGSYEQYF. CDR3 sequence (DNA): TGTGCCAGCAGTGAAGTCCCGGAGGGCTCCTACGAGCAGTACTTC.